This TCR beta chain came from a study of regulatory T cells in long-lasting Graves disease. Time point in this sample: newly diagnosed GD, antithyroid drugs for less than 3 months. Construction of the TCR library relied on RNA isolated from PBMCs. With V trimmed by 4 bases and J by 3 bases, 6 bases remained unmatched. From germline, CDR1 is ENHRY and CDR2 SYGVKD. The CDR3 contains 15 residues. This clonotype has just a few counts. Relying on iRepertoire HTBI primers and Arm-PCR of CDR3 regions, the team built TCR beta libraries. MiXCR, applied by TCRdb to the multiplex PCR reads, yields one record per CDR3 protein. Found here are 350,000 to 500,000 distinct CDR3 sequences, about 15% of them singletons; the top ten hold roughly a sixth. These data also formed part of another study, on T cells in Graves' hyperthyroidism and ophthalmopathy.

The origin of this receptor is a woman aged 50 to 60 with Graves disease. This specimen was peripheral blood mononuclear cells (PBMCs), taken at new diagnosis, from a patient treated with antithyroid drugs. The chain carries TRBV10-3 and TRBJ2-3; 8 nucleotides align to TRBD2. CDR3: CAISAPGLVTDTQYF. CDR3 sequence (DNA): TGTGCCATCAGTGCGCCGGGACTAGTAACAGATACGCAGTATTTT.